This T cell receptor beta chain came from a study of blood T cell repertoires in COVID-19. Generated by immunoSEQ multiplex PCR, the TCRdb table keeps only in-frame clones and is missing some. The repertoire has 200,000 to 250,000 clones, 75% to 85% of them found once; the top ten carry around 9.2%. Participant reports of clinical history set cohort assignment. This CDR3 has 14 amino acids. In germline, CDR1 is LNHDA, CDR2 SQIVND (reference sequence). V lost 6 bases and J 7 bases, leaving 13 bases between the germline ends. This clone was observed a few times. The chain recombines TRBV19 with TRBJ1-6, with TRBD1 as a possible D gene (6 bases). Sequenced: PBMCs or T cells enriched from blood (not recorded which). This clonotype was sampled from a man aged 35 to 55 who had recovered from COVID-19. CDR3 residues: CASSPPGQNSPLHF. DNA for the CDR3: TGTGCCAGTAGCCCTCCGGGACAAAATTCACCCCTCCACTTT.